Below, 18 T cell receptor beta chains from the same sample are listed, as sequenced in a study of blood T cell repertoires in COVID-19. TCRdb keeps only in-frame clones here, not all; method: immunoSEQ multiplex PCR. This table has around 700,000 clones, around 90% appearing once. The sequencing sample was made of peripheral blood. The origin of the receptors is a woman aged 18-29 years with acute or convalescent COVID-19.

For the CDR3, the DNA is TGTGCCAGCAGCGGGGACAGGGTCGACTATGGCTACACCTTC. It is translated as CASSGDRVDYGYTF. The V and J genes are TRBV2 and TRBJ1-2; 9 bases match TRBD1. The V segment lost 6 bases and the J segment 3 bases; nucleotides outside the gene matches: 5. This CDR3 has 14 amino acids. CDR1 SNHLY and CDR2 FYNNEI come from the germline V gene.

This chain links TRBV3-1 (or the pseudogene TRBV3-2) with TRBJ2-3; 7 bases match TRBD2. J gave up 3 bases and V 0 bases, and 9 bases lay outside the gene matches. This CDR3 has 17 residues. The germline CDR1 and CDR2 sequences are LGHDT and YNNKEL (reference sequence). The CDR3, as DNA: TGTGCCAGCAGCCAAGATCCGACTGGGGGAGGGACAGATACGCAGTATTTT. This encodes CASSQDPTGGGTDTQYF.

The rearrangement joins TRBV6-6 to TRBJ1-4; 10 bases agree with TRBD1. This CDR3 is 16 amino acids long. With V trimmed by 6 bases and J by 8 bases, 12 bases remained unmatched. Germline V gene lookup returns CDR1 MNHNY and CDR2 SVGAGI (reference sequence). The CDR3 sequence is CASSPDRGRIYEKLFF. In DNA form, the CDR3 reads TGTGCCAGCAGCCCGGACAGGGGGAGGATTTACGAAAAACTGTTTTTT.

This chain connects TRBV5-5 to TRBJ2-1, with TRBD2 identical over 7 bases. Germline-derived CDR1 and CDR2 are SGHKS and YYEKEE (reference sequence). After removal of 10 bases from V and 4 bases from J, the junction contained 14 bases not matched to a gene. The CDR3 extends over 15 amino acids. The CDR3 nucleotides read TGTGCCGCGCCGATGGGGGGGTTAACGTACAATGAGCAGTTCTTC. This encodes CAAPMGGLTYNEQFF.

V is TRBV7-2 and J is TRBJ1-5; unclear D gene. Germline values: CDR1 SGHTA, CDR2 FQGNSA. The CDR3 covers 14 residues. The V gene lost 1 base and the J gene lost 4 bases, with 8 bases spanning the gap. In DNA, the CDR3 is TGTGCCAGCAGCTTAGTAGTCACTAATCAGCCCCAGCATTTT. This sequence encodes CASSLVVTNQPQHF.

CDR3 protein: CASSPGWNQPQHF. CDR3 bases: TGTGCCAGTAGTCCGGGGTGGAATCAGCCCCAGCATTTT. The chain employs TRBV19 and TRBJ1-5; D is unresolved. V was trimmed by 5 bases and J by 4 bases, leaving 9 bases between them. The CDR3 length is 13 residues. Germline CDR1 and CDR2: LNHDA and SQIVND (reference sequence). Based on the CDR3 plus reference TRBV19 and TRBJ1-5, the full variable domain is DGGITQSPKYLFRKEGQNVTLSCEQNLNHDAMYWYRQDPGQGLRLIYYSQIVNDFQKGDIAEGYSVSREKKESFPLTVTSAQKNPTAFYLCASSPGWNQPQHFGDGTRLSIL.

This clone was recorded only once. The chain employs TRBV3-1 (or the pseudogene TRBV3-2) and TRBJ2-7, with TRBD1 as a possible D gene (6 bases). Trimming shortened V by 4 bases and J by 6 bases, and 16 bases separated the two germline ends. The germline CDR1 and CDR2 sequences are LGHDT and YNNKEL (reference sequence). The CDR3 is made up of 14 amino acids. CDR3 sequence reads: CASSPRQGIGEQYF. CDR3 nucleotide sequence: TGTGCCAGCAGCCCCCGGCAGGGGATAGGCGAGCAGTACTTC.

This chain links TRBV5-5 with TRBJ1-1; 9 bases are a match to TRBD1. V gave up 0 bases and J gave up 4 bases; unmatched junction bases: 13. The CDR3 runs to 18 residues. CDR1 and CDR2 (germline): SGHKS, YYEKEE (reference sequence). CDR3 amino acids: CASSLGFRTGGSSTEAFF. CDR3 DNA sequence: TGTGCCAGCAGCTTGGGATTTCGTACAGGGGGCTCGAGCACTGAAGCTTTCTTT.

This rearrangement joins TRBV5-1 to TRBJ2-2, with 11 bases lining up with TRBD1. CDR1 is SGHRS, CDR2 YFSETQ, per germline. With V trimmed by 4 bases and J by 6 bases, 2 bases remained unmatched. This CDR3 has 14 amino acids. CDR3 amino acids: CASSPGQGAGELFF. The CDR3 DNA sequence: TGCGCCAGCAGCCCGGGACAGGGGGCCGGGGAGCTGTTTTTT.

CDR3 DNA: TGTGCCAGCACCCCCGGGGATCGGAATTCACCCCTCCACTTT. Its protein product is CASTPGDRNSPLHF. This chain links TRBV9 with TRBJ1-6; D gene ambiguous. This CDR3 has 14 amino acids. Trimming took off 6 bases at V and 7 bases at J, with 14 bases between the two ends. Germline V CDR1 and CDR2: SGDLS, YYNGEE. The full variable domain, completed using reference TRBV9 and TRBJ1-6, is DSGVTQTPKHLITATGQRVTLRCSPRSGDLSVYWYQQSLDQGLQFLIQYYNGEERAKGNILERFSAQQFPDLHSELNLSSLELGDSALYFCASTPGDRNSPLHFGNGTRLTVT.

CDR3 sequence: CASSFLDWGTDTQYF. The CDR3 DNA sequence: TGCGCCAGCAGCTTCCTGGACTGGGGCACAGATACGCAGTATTTT. This chain links TRBV5-1 with TRBJ2-3; perhaps TRBD2 as D (5 bases). This CDR3 is built from 15 residues. Germline CDR1 SGHRS, CDR2 YFSETQ. Trimming took off 2 bases at V and 1 base at J, with 11 bases between the two ends.

V is TRBV19 and J is TRBJ2-2; 7 bases match TRBD1. Trimming at V came to 5 bases and at J to 3 bases, leaving 6 bases not matched to a gene. The CDR3 totals 15 residues. CDR1 is LNHDA and CDR2 is SQIVND in the germline V gene (reference sequence). CDR3 residues: CASSAPGTDTGELFF. CDR3 DNA: TGTGCCAGTAGTGCCCCCGGGACAGACACCGGGGAGCTGTTTTTT.

To note about this clone: Within the sample, other DNA sequences also encode this same CDR3. The chain recombines TRBV6-5 with TRBJ1-2; TRBD1 matches at 12 bases. V lost 0 bases, J lost 8 bases, and 1 base stayed unmatched. This CDR3 region has 14 residues. CDR1 and CDR2 (germline): MNHEY, SVGAGI. CDR3 sequence: CASSYSGTGGGYTF. DNA for the CDR3: TGTGCCAGCAGTTACTCGGGGACAGGGGGCGGCTACACCTTC.

This rearrangement joins TRBV6-5 to TRBJ1-2; D unclear. This CDR3 contains 12 residues. CDR1 and CDR2 (germline): MNHEY, SVGAGI. V was clipped by 7 bases and J by 8 bases, with 14 bases between them. The CDR3 DNA sequence: TGTGCCAGCACCGCTCGGGTCGGCGGCTACACCTTC. Residues: CASTARVGGYTF.

The J gene is TRBJ2-2, the V gene TRBV2; D perhaps matches TRBD1 (6 bases). Trimming stripped 5 bases from V and 5 bases from J, with 9 bases between. Germline CDR1 SNHLY, CDR2 FYNNEI. The CDR3 sequence is 13 residues long. CDR3 amino acids: CASSNRETGELFF. The CDR3 DNA reads as TGTGCCAGCAGTAACAGGGAAACCGGGGAGCTGTTTTTT.

The chain links TRBV4-1 to TRBJ2-5; 8 nucleotides match TRBD2. Germline V gene sequence: CDR1 MGHRA, CDR2 YSYEKL. The CDR3 runs 14 residues. With 2 bases clipped from V and 6 bases from J, the junction kept 5 bases outside the gene matches. In DNA form, the CDR3 reads TGCGCCAGCAGCCAAATAGTAGCGGGGAAGACCCAGTACTTC. Its translation is CASSQIVAGKTQYF.

This clone is a singleton in its sample. V is TRBV30 and J is TRBJ1-3; D remains unclear. Germline V gives CDR1 GTSNPN, CDR2 SVGIG (reference sequence). The CDR3 covers 18 residues. The V end was cut by 4 bases, the J end by 2 bases, with 24 bases between. The CDR3 DNA sequence: TGTGCCTGGACCCCCTGGGAGGGTCCCTCGGGCCCTGGAAACACCATATATTTT. Its protein is CAWTPWEGPSGPGNTIYF.

The chain recombines TRBV7-9 with TRBJ1-3, with 10 nucleotides matching TRBD1. Unmatched junction bases numbered 12, after V lost 4 bases and J lost 0 bases. The CDR3 runs to 19 residues. Germline V gene lookup returns CDR1 SEHNR and CDR2 FQNEAQ (reference sequence). This CDR3 reads CASSSLPGTGDSSGNTIYF. DNA of the CDR3: TGTGCCAGCAGCTCATTGCCCGGGACAGGGGACTCCTCTGGAAACACCATATATTTT.